Following are 27 T cell receptor beta chains from one sample sequenced in a study of radiation and T cells in renal cell carcinoma. Treatment described: treatment-naive control, cytoreductive nephrectomy. Using immunoSEQ multiplex PCR, the repertoire was profiled, and TCRdb retains in-frame clones only, with some absent. The sample has approximately 8,400 clones, 55% to 65% seen once; the top ten hold around 20%. The source was tumor tissue, collected from a patient whose treatment was nephrectomy without radiotherapy. The receptors were gathered from a man in his sixties with renal cell carcinoma.

The rearrangement links TRBV4-1 to TRBJ2-1, with unresolved D. Per the germline V gene, CDR1 is MGHRA and CDR2 is YSYEKL. With 2 bases removed from V and 7 bases from J, the gap between germline ends came to 6 bases. The CDR3 is 12 amino acids. The CDR3 region has the DNA TGCGCCAGCAGCCAACCCGGGAATGAGCAGTTCTTC. Residues: CASSQPGNEQFF.

The rearrangement uses TRBV5-4 and TRBJ2-1; 11 bases match TRBD2. Germline trimming cut 4 bases from V and 4 bases from J; bases unmatched to any gene: 4. Germline CDR1 SGHNT, CDR2 YYREEE (reference sequence). CDR3 length: 15 residues. The CDR3 loop is CASSHSGGVYNEQFF. The DNA of the CDR3 is TGTGCCAGCAGCCATAGCGGGGGGGTTTACAATGAGCAGTTCTTC.

This clone was recorded a few times. This sequence joins TRBV7-2 and TRBJ2-2; no clear D. CDR3 length: 14 amino acids. CDR1 and CDR2 (germline): SGHTA, FQGNSA. The germline V and J ends were trimmed by 5 bases and 0 bases, with 7 bases remaining between them. The CDR3 protein is CASSPPTNTGELFF. In nucleotides, the CDR3 is TGTGCCAGCAGCCCACCTACGAACACCGGGGAGCTGTTTTTT.

The chain's CDR3 is CASSLERGHEQYF. Here the CDR3 DNA reads TGTGCCAGCAGCTTGGAGAGAGGGCACGAGCAGTACTTC. V is TRBV5-6 and J is TRBJ2-7; possibly TRBD2 for D (5 bases). Trimming removed 0 bases from V and 5 bases from J, with 9 bases in between. This CDR3 contains 13 residues. Germline values: CDR1 SGHDT, CDR2 YYEEEE.

The rearrangement uses TRBV7-3 and TRBJ2-2, with D hard to call. This CDR3 is built from 13 residues. Trimming pared 2 bases from V and 6 bases from J, leaving 7 bases between. The germline V gene encodes CDR1 SGHTA and CDR2 FQGTGA. This CDR3 reads CASSLLGPGELFF. The CDR3 DNA sequence: TGTGCCAGCAGCTTACTAGGGCCCGGGGAGCTGTTTTTT.

This clone showed up just a few times. The chain joins TRBV18 to TRBJ2-7; TRBD2 aligns across 12 bases. The germline gives CDR1 KGHSH, CDR2 LQKENI. The CDR3 runs to 15 residues. The V segment lost 3 bases and the J segment 5 bases; nucleotides outside the gene matches: 5. CDR3 loop: CASSPVTSGSNEQYF. The CDR3 bases are TGTGCCAGCTCACCTGTGACTAGCGGGAGTAACGAGCAGTACTTC.

This clone counts as medium-sized (0.01 to 0.1%). Here the CDR3 reads CASSTTKGQLKQYF. The CDR3 DNA reads as TGTGCCAGCAGCACTACCAAAGGACAACTCAAGCAGTACTTC. This sequence joins TRBV7-9 and TRBJ2-7, with D perhaps TRBD1 (5 bases). The V end lost 5 bases, the J end lost 8 bases, and 19 bases lay between the germline ends. Germline CDR1 SEHNR, CDR2 FQNEAQ (reference sequence). The CDR3 runs to 14 residues.

This clone has just a few counts. In DNA, the CDR3 is TGCGCCAGCAGCCAAACAGGCCAGGCCAAAAACATTCAGTACTTC. This codes for CASSQTGQAKNIQYF. This chain links TRBV4-3 with TRBJ2-4; a possible D gene is TRBD1 (5 bases). Germline values: CDR1 LGHNA, CDR2 YSLEER. The CDR3 has 15 amino acids. V lost 2 bases and J 1 base, leaving 9 bases between the germline ends.

The chain couples TRBV18 to TRBJ2-7; TRBD2 might be the D (6 bases). Between the trimmed V and J ends, which lost 3 bases and 4 bases, there was a span of 10 bases. The CDR3 runs 13 residues. Germline V gives CDR1 KGHSH, CDR2 LQKENI. The CDR3 DNA follows: TGTGCCAGCTCACCGGGGGGAAGATACGAGCAGTACTTC. As protein: CASSPGGRYEQYF.

The chain recombines TRBV27 with TRBJ1-1, with a tentative D call TRBD1 (6 bases). Germline CDR1 and CDR2: MNHEY and SMNVEV (reference sequence). The CDR3 runs 17 residues. Trimming took 5 bases from V and 4 from J, leaving 23 bases between them. CDR3 in DNA: TGTGCCAGCAGTATCACAGGGATGCGGGCCCCGAGCACTGAAGCTTTCTTT. Translating gives CASSITGMRAPSTEAFF.

The chain links TRBV4-3 to TRBJ2-2, with D perhaps TRBD1 (6 bases). Trimming pared 4 bases from V and 1 base from J, leaving 13 bases between. The CDR3 sequence is 16 residues long. CDR1 and CDR2 (germline): LGHNA, YSLEER. Here the CDR3 DNA reads TGCGCCAGCAGCCCCTTCACAGGGCTGAACACCGGGGAGCTGTTTTTT. Its translation is CASSPFTGLNTGELFF.

The chain joins TRBV18 to TRBJ2-7; 9 nucleotides agree with TRBD1. The junction had 2 bases not matched to a gene; V was cut back by 3 bases and J by 5 bases. Germline assignment: CDR1 KGHSH and CDR2 LQKENI. The CDR3 consists of 13 residues. The CDR3 region is CASSPGQGDEQYF. Written as DNA, the CDR3 is TGTGCCAGCTCACCGGGACAGGGTGACGAGCAGTACTTC.

The chain combines TRBV2 with TRBJ1-2; TRBD1 agrees at 7 bases. Germline CDR1 reads SNHLY; CDR2 reads FYNNEI. This CDR3 is 15 amino acids long. After removal of 10 bases from V and 6 bases from J, the junction contained 17 bases not matched to a gene. CDR3 in DNA: TGTGCCATCAACCTCGGGACAGCCGCCGGCAATGGCTACACCTTC. Translating it yields CAINLGTAAGNGYTF.

V gene TRBV19 combines with J gene TRBJ2-1, with TRBD2 identical over 7 bases. The CDR3 spans 15 residues. The V segment lost 4 bases and the J segment 4 bases; nucleotides outside the gene matches: 7. CDR1 and CDR2 (germline): LNHDA, SQIVND (reference sequence). This CDR3 reads CASSRRLAAYNEQFF. CDR3 in DNA: TGTGCCAGTAGTAGACGACTAGCAGCTTACAATGAGCAGTTCTTC.

The table lists this clone with a few counts. The chain couples TRBV5-4 to TRBJ1-6; TRBD1 is a possible D gene (5 bases). Trimming left V 4 bases short and J 5 bases short, with 16 bases between. The CDR3 covers 16 residues. Germline CDR1 and CDR2: SGHNT and YYREEE (reference sequence). CDR3: CASSLAGGINNSPLHF. As DNA, the CDR3 is TGTGCCAGCAGCCTCGCGGGGGGGATAAATAATTCACCCCTCCACTTT.

This clone is labeled as large. The genes are TRBV30 and TRBJ2-1, with 13 bases identical to TRBD2. The junction had 5 bases not matched to a gene; V was cut back by 0 bases and J by 9 bases. The CDR3 is made up of 15 amino acids. Looked up from germline, CDR1 is GTSNPN and CDR2 is SVGIG (reference sequence). CDR3 DNA: TGTGCCTGGAGTGTTGGACTAGCGGGAGTGGCTGAGCAGTTCTTC. Its protein product is CAWSVGLAGVAEQFF. Filled out from reference TRBV30 and TRBJ2-1, the complete variable domain reads SQTIHQWPATLVQPVGSPLSLECTVEGTSNPNLYWYRQAAGRGLQLLFYSVGIGQISSEVPQNLSASRPQDRQFILSSKKLLLSDSGFYLCAWSVGLAGVAEQFFGPGTRLTVL.

The chain links TRBV18 to TRBJ2-1; D is undetermined. The germline V gene encodes CDR1 KGHSH and CDR2 LQKENI. CDR3 length: 14 amino acids. The V and J ends lost 2 bases and 2 bases respectively, with 7 bases between them. CDR3 in DNA: TGTGCCAGCTCACCAGGGCATACCTACAATGAGCAGTTCTTC. It yields the protein CASSPGHTYNEQFF. The complete variable domain, with remaining parts taken from reference TRBV18 and TRBJ2-1, reads NAGVMQNPRHLVRRRGQEARLRCSPMKGHSHVYWYRQLPEEGLKFMVYLQKENIIDESGMPKERFSAEFPKEGPSILRIQQVVRGDSAAYFCASSPGHTYNEQFFGPGTRLTVL.

V usage is TRBV4-2 and J usage is TRBJ2-7; D is undetermined. Germline CDR1 LGHNA, CDR2 YNFKEQ. Trimming pared 0 bases from V and 0 bases from J, leaving 9 bases between. The CDR3 has 15 amino acids. The DNA for the CDR3 is TGTGCCAGCAGCCAAGATCCCAGCAGCTCCTACGAGCAGTACTTC. Protein product: CASSQDPSSSYEQYF.

This clone was counted between two and nine times. The chain has TRBV30 and TRBJ2-1; tentatively, D is TRBD2 (6 bases). The CDR3 extends over 16 amino acids. Germline CDR1 reads GTSNPN; CDR2 reads SVGIG (reference sequence). The V gene lost 1 base and the J gene lost 0 bases, with 13 bases spanning the gap. The CDR3, as DNA: TGTGCCTGGAGTGGGTTCCGGGGGAGCTCCTACAATGAGCAGTTCTTC. It codes for CAWSGFRGSSYNEQFF. Complete variable domain (other parts from reference TRBV30 and TRBJ2-1): SQTIHQWPATLVQPVGSPLSLECTVEGTSNPNLYWYRQAAGRGLQLLFYSVGIGQISSEVPQNLSASRPQDRQFILSSKKLLLSDSGFYLCAWSGFRGSSYNEQFFGPGTRLTVL.

This clone was seen once. The rearrangement uses TRBV30 and TRBJ1-5; D unclear. The CDR3 extends over 13 amino acids. Per germline, CDR1 GTSNPN and CDR2 SVGIG (reference sequence). Trimming stripped 2 bases from V and 8 bases from J, with 13 bases between. CDR3 DNA: TGTGCCTGGAGTTTGGCGGAAGAGGAGCCCCAGCATTTT. This gives the protein CAWSLAEEEPQHF.

This clone has a handful of counts. The chain couples TRBV18 to TRBJ2-5, with 12 bases lining up with TRBD2. With 2 bases clipped from V and 2 bases from J, the junction kept 6 bases outside the gene matches. CDR3 length: 17 amino acids. Germline-derived CDR1 and CDR2 are KGHSH and LQKENI. The CDR3 reads CASSPRLAGVGQETQYF. CDR3 sequence (DNA): TGTGCCAGCTCACCAAGACTAGCGGGAGTGGGGCAAGAGACCCAGTACTTC. Looking up the rest from reference TRBV18 and TRBJ2-5 gives the full variable domain: NAGVMQNPRHLVRRRGQEARLRCSPMKGHSHVYWYRQLPEEGLKFMVYLQKENIIDESGMPKERFSAEFPKEGPSILRIQQVVRGDSAAYFCASSPRLAGVGQETQYFGPGTRLLVL.

This clone has only one observation. V is TRBV9 and J is TRBJ1-2; D is perhaps TRBD1 (5 bases). Germline V CDR1 and CDR2: SGDLS, YYNGEE. With 4 bases removed from V and 7 bases from J, the gap between germline ends came to 17 bases. The CDR3 totals 14 residues. CDR3 residues: CASSPPQGGTGYTF. The CDR3 DNA follows: TGTGCCAGCAGCCCCCCCCAAGGAGGGACTGGCTACACCTTC.

The rearrangement joins TRBV25-1 to TRBJ2-7; D gene ambiguous. With 5 bases removed from V and 10 bases from J, the gap between germline ends came to 24 bases. Looked up from germline, CDR1 is MGHDK and CDR2 is SYGVNS. The length of the CDR3 is 15 residues. The CDR3 DNA reads TGTGCCAGCAGTTTTCGAAGGGCGGTGTGTTTCGTCCAGTACTTC. Its protein product is CASSFRRAVCFVQYF.

The V gene is TRBV6-5, the J gene TRBJ2-3; D not certain. CDR3 length: 15 residues. Germline CDR1 reads MNHEY; CDR2 reads SVGAGI. With 0 bases removed from V and 3 bases from J, the gap between germline ends came to 10 bases. CDR3 amino acids: CASSYSSSSTDTQYF. CDR3 coding DNA: TGTGCCAGCAGTTACTCGAGTTCGTCGACAGATACGCAGTATTTT.

The rearrangement uses TRBV28 and TRBJ1-1, with D hard to call. Trimming took 2 bases from V and 4 from J, leaving 11 bases between them. The germline CDR1 and CDR2 sequences are MDHEN and SYDVKM. This CDR3 region has 14 residues. DNA of the CDR3: TGTGCCAGCAGTTTAGTGCTGGGTGGCACTGAAGCTTTCTTT. This gives the protein CASSLVLGGTEAFF.

The rearrangement links TRBV11-3 to TRBJ2-3; TRBD2 might be the D (5 bases). This CDR3 spans 15 amino acids. The V gene's germline CDR1 is SGHNT and CDR2 YENEEA. The germline V and J ends were trimmed by 3 bases and 2 bases, with 12 bases remaining between them. The CDR3 region is CASSLARLFTDTQYF. Here the CDR3 DNA reads TGTGCCAGCAGCTTGGCCCGACTATTCACAGATACGCAGTATTTT.

This clone has a handful of counts. The chain carries TRBV7-6 and TRBJ1-6; perhaps TRBD1 as D (6 bases). V was pared by 1 base and J by 10 bases, with 11 bases between. The CDR3 is 14 amino acids. CDR1 SGHVS and CDR2 FNYEAQ come from the germline V gene. CDR3 nucleotide sequence: TGTGCCAGCAGCTTAGGGGGGGCAGGCTCACCCCTCCACTTT. Encoded protein: CASSLGGAGSPLHF.